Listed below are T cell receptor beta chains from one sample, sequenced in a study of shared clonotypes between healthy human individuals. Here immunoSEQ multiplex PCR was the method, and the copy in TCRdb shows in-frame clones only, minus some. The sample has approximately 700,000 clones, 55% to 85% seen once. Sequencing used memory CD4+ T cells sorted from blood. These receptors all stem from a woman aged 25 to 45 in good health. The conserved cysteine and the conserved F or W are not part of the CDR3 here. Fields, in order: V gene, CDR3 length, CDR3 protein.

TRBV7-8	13	ASSWGRWMNTEAF
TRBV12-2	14	ASRLEAGGTYNEQF
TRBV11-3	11	ASSLGLAGEQF
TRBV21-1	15	ASSKRRPGGGNQPQH
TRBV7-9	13	ASSFPAPRDNEQF
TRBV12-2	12	ASRREGAGVGYT
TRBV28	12	ASSTRTGPDEQF
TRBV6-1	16	ASSENLRPSRQNYGYT
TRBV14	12	ASSQVKGNYGYT
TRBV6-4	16	ASTPRDSTYRSNQPQH
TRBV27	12	ASSPWTLSYEQY
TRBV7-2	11	ASSAGQEETQY
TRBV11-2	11	ASSYEPKNIQY
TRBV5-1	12	ASSIDQRGYEAF
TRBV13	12	ASSFISENNEQF
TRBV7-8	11	ASSLYISNEQF
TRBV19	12	ASREAGGPREQF
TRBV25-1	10	ASSGGWNEQF
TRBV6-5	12	ASSYSGGGQPQH
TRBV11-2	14	ASSQVAGGSQETQY
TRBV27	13	ASSFRYGDRYEQY
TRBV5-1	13	ASSFRDRGYNEQF
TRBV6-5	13	ASGADSSGANVLT
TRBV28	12	ASSYGVSGYGYT
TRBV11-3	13	ASSLGLARGNEQF
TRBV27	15	ASSRLAGGKGANVLT